This T cell receptor (beta chain) appears in the sequencing data of a study of cytomegalovirus exposure and HLA in healthy donors. Study-wide results and caveats: Researchers catalogued about 150 TCR beta chains as cytomegalovirus-associated.

Remarks on this clone: Its antigen remains unidentified.

Here immunoSEQ multiplex PCR was the method, and the copy in TCRdb shows in-frame clones only, minus some. The sample shows 150,000 to 200,000 clones, about four fifths of them seen only once. This TCR was recovered from a man aged 18-30 years in good health and CMV-seropositive. The sample taken for sequencing was PBMCs.

CDR3 nucleotides: TGTGCCAGCAGTGAGACTAGCGGCTTCTCCTACGAGCAGTACTTC. Its translation is CASSETSGFSYEQYF. V gene TRBV2 combines with J gene TRBJ2-7; 9 bases are shared with TRBD2. V lost 3 bases to trimming and J lost 0 bases; unmatched junction nucleotides: 3. Germline assignment: CDR1 SNHLY and CDR2 FYNNEI. The CDR3 is 15 amino acids.